The text below deals with one T cell receptor (beta chain). HIV-negative, healthy adults without recent acute infections or vaccinations were the donors. All participating donors were Caucasian adults from Nashville, Tennessee. The ends lost 2 bases at V and 5 bases at J; junction bases unmatched: 8. Germline V gene lookup returns CDR1 KGHSH and CDR2 LQKENI. The CDR3 sequence is 15 residues long. The sample belongs to a study of shared clonotypes between healthy human individuals. Overall study context: The donors, two women and a few men, were aged 18 to 49.

The method was immunoSEQ multiplex PCR; TCRdb's version includes in-frame clones alone and lacks a portion of them. The table includes about 520,000 clones, over 70% detected once. This TCR was recovered from a middle-aged woman in good health. Some clones in this sample may be carry-over from other donors' samples. The sample was PBMCs. V is TRBV18 and J is TRBJ1-1; 7 bases match TRBD1. CDR3 coding DNA: TGTGCCAGCTCACCAGCCGACAGGGAGCAAACTGAAGCTTTCTTT. This gives the protein CASSPADREQTEAFF.